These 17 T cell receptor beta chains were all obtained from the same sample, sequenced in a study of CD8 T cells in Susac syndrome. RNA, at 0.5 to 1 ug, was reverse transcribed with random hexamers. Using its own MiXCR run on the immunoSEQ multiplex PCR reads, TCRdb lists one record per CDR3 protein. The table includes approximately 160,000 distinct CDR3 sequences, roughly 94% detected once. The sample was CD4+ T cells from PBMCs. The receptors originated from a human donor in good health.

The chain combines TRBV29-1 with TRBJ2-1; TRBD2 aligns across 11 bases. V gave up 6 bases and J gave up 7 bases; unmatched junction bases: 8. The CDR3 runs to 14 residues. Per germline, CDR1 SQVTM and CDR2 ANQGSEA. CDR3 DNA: TGCAGCGTGGATACTAGCGGGAGTAAAAATGAGCAGTTCTTC. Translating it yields CSVDTSGSKNEQFF.

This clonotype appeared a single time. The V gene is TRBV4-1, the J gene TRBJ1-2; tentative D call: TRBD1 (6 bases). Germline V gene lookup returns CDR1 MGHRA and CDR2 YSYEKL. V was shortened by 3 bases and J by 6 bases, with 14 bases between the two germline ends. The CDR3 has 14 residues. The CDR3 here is CASSQGRGVDGYTF. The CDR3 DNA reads TGCGCCAGCAGCCAGGGTAGGGGGGTCGATGGCTACACCTTC.

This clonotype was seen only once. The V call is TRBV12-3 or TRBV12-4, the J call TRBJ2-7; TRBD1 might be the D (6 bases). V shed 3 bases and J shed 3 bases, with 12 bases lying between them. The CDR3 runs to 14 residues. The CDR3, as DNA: TGTGCCAGCAGTTTTGGCAGGGGCCTCTACGAGCAGTACTTC. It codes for CASSFGRGLYEQYF.

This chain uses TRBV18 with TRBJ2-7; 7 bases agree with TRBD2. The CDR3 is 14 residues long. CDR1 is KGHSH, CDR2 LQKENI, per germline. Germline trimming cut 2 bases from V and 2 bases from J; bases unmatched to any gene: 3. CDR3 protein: CASSPAAGAYEQYF. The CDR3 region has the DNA TGTGCCAGCTCACCAGCGGCGGGGGCCTACGAGCAGTACTTC.

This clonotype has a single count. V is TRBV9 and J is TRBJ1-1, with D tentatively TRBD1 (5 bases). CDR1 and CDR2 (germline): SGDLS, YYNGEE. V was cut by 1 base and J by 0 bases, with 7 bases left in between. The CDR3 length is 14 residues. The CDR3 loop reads CASSVTGMNTEAFF. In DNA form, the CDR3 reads TGTGCCAGCAGCGTAACAGGAATGAACACTGAAGCTTTCTTT.

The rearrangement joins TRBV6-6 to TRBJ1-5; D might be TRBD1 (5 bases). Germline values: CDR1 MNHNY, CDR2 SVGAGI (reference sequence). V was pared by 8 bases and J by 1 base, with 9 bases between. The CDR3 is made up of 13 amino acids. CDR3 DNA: TGTGCCAGCGGGACGGGGAGCAATCAGCCCCAGCATTTT. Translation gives CASGTGSNQPQHF.

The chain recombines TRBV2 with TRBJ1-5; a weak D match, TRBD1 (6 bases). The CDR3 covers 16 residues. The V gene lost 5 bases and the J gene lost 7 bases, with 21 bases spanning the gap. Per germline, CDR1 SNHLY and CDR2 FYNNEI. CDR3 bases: TGTGCCAGCAGTACGTTTGACAGGTCCCTCTGGCAGCCCCAGCATTTT. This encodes CASSTFDRSLWQPQHF.

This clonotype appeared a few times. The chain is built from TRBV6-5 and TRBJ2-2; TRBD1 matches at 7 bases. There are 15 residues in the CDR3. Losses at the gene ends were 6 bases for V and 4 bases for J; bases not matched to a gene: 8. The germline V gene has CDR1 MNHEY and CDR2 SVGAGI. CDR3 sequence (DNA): TGTGCCAGCAGAAAAAGGACAGGACGCACCGGGGAGCTGTTTTTT. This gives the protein CASRKRTGRTGELFF.

The CDR3 bases are TGCGCCAGCAGCTTGGAGTGGGGTTTGCCCCAGCATTTT. Protein: CASSLEWGLPQHF. V is TRBV5-1 and J is TRBJ1-5; D gene unclear. V dropped 0 bases and J dropped 9 bases, with 10 bases sitting between them. The CDR3 length is 13 residues. CDR1 and CDR2 from the germline V gene are SGHRS and YFSETQ. The variable domain in full, completed from reference TRBV5-1 and TRBJ1-5, reads KAGVTQTPRYLIKTRGQQVTLSCSPISGHRSVSWYQQTPGQGLQFLFEYFSETQRNKGNFPGRFSGRQFSNSRSEMNVSTLELGDSALYLCASSLEWGLPQHFGDGTRLSIL.

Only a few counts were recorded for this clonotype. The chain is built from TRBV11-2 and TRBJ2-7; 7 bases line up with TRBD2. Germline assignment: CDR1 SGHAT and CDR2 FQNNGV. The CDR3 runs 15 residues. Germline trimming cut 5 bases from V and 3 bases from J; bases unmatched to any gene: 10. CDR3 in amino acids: CASSRLPGGSYEQYF. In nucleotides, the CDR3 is TGTGCCAGCAGCCGCCTCCCGGGAGGTAGCTACGAGCAGTACTTC.

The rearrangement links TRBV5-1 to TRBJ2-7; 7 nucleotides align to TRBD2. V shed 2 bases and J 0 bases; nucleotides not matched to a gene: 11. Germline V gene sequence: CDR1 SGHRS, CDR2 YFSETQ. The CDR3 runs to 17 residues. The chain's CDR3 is CASSLSPGGGASYEQYF. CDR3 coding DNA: TGCGCCAGCAGCTTATCCCCTGGGGGGGGTGCCTCCTACGAGCAGTACTTC.

CDR3 amino acids: CASRGAGGLSGELFF. CDR3 sequence (DNA): TGTGCCAGTAGGGGTGCGGGGGGGCTGTCCGGGGAGCTGTTTTTT. The J gene is TRBJ2-2, the V gene TRBV19, with TRBD2 matching over 9 bases. Germline CDR1 reads LNHDA; CDR2 reads SQIVND (reference sequence). The V and J ends lost 6 bases and 6 bases, in that order; junction bases with no gene match: 8. There are 15 residues in the CDR3.

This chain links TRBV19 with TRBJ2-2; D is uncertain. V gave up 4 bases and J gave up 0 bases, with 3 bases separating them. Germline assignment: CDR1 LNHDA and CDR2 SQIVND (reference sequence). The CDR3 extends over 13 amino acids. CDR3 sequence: CASSKTNTGELFF. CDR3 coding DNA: TGTGCCAGTAGTAAAACGAACACCGGGGAGCTGTTTTTT.

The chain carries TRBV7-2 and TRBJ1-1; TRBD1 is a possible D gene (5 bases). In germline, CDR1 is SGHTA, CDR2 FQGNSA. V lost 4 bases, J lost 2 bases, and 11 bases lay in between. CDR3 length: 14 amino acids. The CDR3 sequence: CASSSARGNTEAFF. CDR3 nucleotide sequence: TGTGCCAGCAGCTCCGCGAGGGGTAACACTGAAGCTTTCTTT. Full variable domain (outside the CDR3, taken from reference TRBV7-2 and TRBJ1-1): GAGVSQSPSNKVTEKGKDVELRCDPISGHTALYWYRQSLGQGLEFLIYFQGNSAPDKSGLPSDRFSAERTGGSVSTLTIQRTQQEDSAVYLCASSSARGNTEAFFGQGTRLTVV.

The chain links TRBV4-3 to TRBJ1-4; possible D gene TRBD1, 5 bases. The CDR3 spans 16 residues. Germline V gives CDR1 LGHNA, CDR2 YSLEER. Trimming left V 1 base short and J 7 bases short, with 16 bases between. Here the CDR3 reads CASSQAVRQWVEKLFF. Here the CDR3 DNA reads TGCGCCAGCAGCCAAGCGGTGAGACAGTGGGTTGAAAAACTGTTTTTT.

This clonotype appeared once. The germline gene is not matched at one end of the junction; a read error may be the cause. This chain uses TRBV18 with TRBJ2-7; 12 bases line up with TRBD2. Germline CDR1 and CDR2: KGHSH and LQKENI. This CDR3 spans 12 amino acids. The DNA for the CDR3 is TGTGCCAGCTCAACGACTAGCGGGAGCCCTAAGTTC. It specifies CASSTTSGSPKF.

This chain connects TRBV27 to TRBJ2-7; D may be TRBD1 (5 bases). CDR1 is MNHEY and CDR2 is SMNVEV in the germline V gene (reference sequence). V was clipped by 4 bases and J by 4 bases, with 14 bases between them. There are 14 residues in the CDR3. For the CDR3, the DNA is TGTGCCAGCAGTTCCTCAGGGATCGGGTACGAGCAGTACTTC. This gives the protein CASSSSGIGYEQYF.